Listed below are T cell receptor beta chains from one sample, sequenced in a study of a mutant IDH1 vaccine in newly diagnosed glioma. Clones were read by immunoSEQ multiplex PCR, and TCRdb kept only the in-frame ones, dropping some. Of over 80,000 clones listed, 80% to 90% are singletons. The sample was PBMCs, taken from a glioma patient treated with radiotherapy, temozolomide or both. These receptors originate from a woman aged 45-60 years with glioma. CDR3s include the opening cysteine and the closing phenylalanine or tryptophan. The D gene is left open where the match is weak. Clone size is given for some rows only: seen once, a few or many times, or a class if the clone is expanded.

d_gene: TRBD2; abundance: .; j_gene: TRBJ2-7; v_gene: TRBV9; len: 16; CDR3nt: TGTGCCAGCAGCGTAGCCCCTAGCGGGAGACAAAACGAGCAGTACTTC; CDR3aa: CASSVAPSGRQNEQYF
d_gene: .; abundance: .; j_gene: TRBJ1-1; v_gene: TRBV9; len: 13; CDR3nt: TGTGCCAGCAGTAGGGCTCTGAACACTGAAGCTTTCTTT; CDR3aa: CASSRALNTEAFF
d_gene: .; abundance: once; j_gene: TRBJ1-6; v_gene: TRBV6-6; len: 15; CDR3nt: TGTGCCAGCAGTTACAACGGGGGGGGAGGGTCACCCCTCCACTTT; CDR3aa: CASSYNGGGGSPLHF
d_gene: TRBD2; abundance: few; j_gene: TRBJ2-3; v_gene: TRBV9; len: 17; CDR3nt: TGTGCCAGCAGCGTAGGATTTAGCGGGACCGGCACAGATACGCAGTATTTT; CDR3aa: CASSVGFSGTGTDTQYF
d_gene: .; abundance: .; j_gene: TRBJ1-1; v_gene: TRBV30; len: 12; CDR3nt: TGTGCCTGGACCCCCCTACCCGCTGAAGCTTTCTTT; CDR3aa: CAWTPLPAEAFF
d_gene: .; abundance: .; j_gene: TRBJ2-3; v_gene: TRBV7-9; len: 12; CDR3nt: TGTGCCAGCAGTCTGCCCTTGGATACGCAGTATTTT; CDR3aa: CASSLPLDTQYF
d_gene: .; abundance: .; j_gene: TRBJ2-6; v_gene: TRBV9; len: 14; CDR3nt: TGTGCCAGCAGCGCGGGAGTTGGGGCCAACGTCCTGACTTTC; CDR3aa: CASSAGVGANVLTF
d_gene: .; abundance: .; j_gene: TRBJ1-3; v_gene: TRBV6-5; len: 14; CDR3nt: TGTGCCAGCAGCATCGGGGGCGACGGAAACACCATATATTTT; CDR3aa: CASSIGGDGNTIYF
d_gene: .; abundance: .; j_gene: TRBJ2-7; v_gene: TRBV11-2; len: 15; CDR3nt: TGTGCCAGCAGCCCTCGGGACGGAGACTCCTACGAGCAGTACTTC; CDR3aa: CASSPRDGDSYEQYF
d_gene: TRBD2; abundance: .; j_gene: TRBJ2-1; v_gene: TRBV28; len: 15; CDR3nt: TGTGCCAGCAGCCAGGGACTAGCGGGAGGCTGGGAGCAGTTCTTC; CDR3aa: CASSQGLAGGWEQFF
d_gene: .; abundance: .; j_gene: TRBJ2-2; v_gene: TRBV5-5; len: 13; CDR3nt: TGTGCCAGCAGCTTTACCTTTACCGGGGAGCTGTTTTTT; CDR3aa: CASSFTFTGELFF
d_gene: .; abundance: .; j_gene: TRBJ2-3; v_gene: TRBV6-6; len: 15; CDR3nt: TGTGCCAGCAGTTACGGGGGCAGATACACAGATACGCAGTATTTT; CDR3aa: CASSYGGRYTDTQYF
d_gene: TRBD2; abundance: .; j_gene: TRBJ2-5; v_gene: TRBV5-1; len: 17; CDR3nt: TGCGCCAGCAGCTTAGTAGCGGGACTGGGGGGCCAAGAGACCCAGTACTTC; CDR3aa: CASSLVAGLGGQETQYF
d_gene: TRBD1; abundance: few; j_gene: TRBJ2-2; v_gene: TRBV13; len: 16; CDR3nt: TGTGCCAGCAGCTTAGAGGACAGGGGAGTTACCGGGGAGCTGTTTTTT; CDR3aa: CASSLEDRGVTGELFF
d_gene: TRBD1; abundance: .; j_gene: TRBJ1-6; v_gene: TRBV6-1; len: 15; CDR3nt: TGTGCCAGCAGTGCCGTGACAGGGTCGAATTCACCCCTCCACTTT; CDR3aa: CASSAVTGSNSPLHF
d_gene: .; abundance: .; j_gene: TRBJ2-3; v_gene: TRBV5-5; len: 15; CDR3nt: TGTGCCAGCAGCCCATGGGCCACTCCCACAGATACGCAGTATTTT; CDR3aa: CASSPWATPTDTQYF
d_gene: .; abundance: .; j_gene: TRBJ2-7; v_gene: TRBV10-2; len: 11; CDR3nt: TGCGCCAGCAGTGCAGGATACGAGCAGTACTTC; CDR3aa: CASSAGYEQYF
d_gene: TRBD1; abundance: .; j_gene: TRBJ2-7; v_gene: TRBV10-3; len: 15; CDR3nt: TGTGCCATCAGTGACGCCGGGACAGGGACTTACGAGCAGTACTTC; CDR3aa: CAISDAGTGTYEQYF